This T cell receptor beta chain was captured by sequencing in a study of shared clonotypes between healthy human individuals (dated by TCRdb to about 2020). For the study in its entirety: A couple of women and three men aged 18 to 49 years were included in the cohort. For each donor, CD4 naive and CD4 memory were each run on three plates, CD8 naive on two plates, and CD8 memory on one plate. To increase sequencing depth and limit assay-specific biases, different laboratories used diverse techniques to prepare libraries and sequence TCR repertoires. To estimate repertoire size and how much clonotypes are shared between individuals, the study performed deep sequencing of blood TCR repertoires from roughly five healthy adults. Leukapheresis yielded between about 0.9 and 9 billion PBMCs per donor. The full study reports these points: Based on pairwise subsampling, the degree of clonotype sharing among donors was expected to be affected by sequencing depth. Sampling was restricted to blood, and TCR repertoires in tissues likely differ from the TCR repertoires found in blood. Higher generation probabilities were observed for clonotypes shared by all four sorted-subset donors than for non-shared clonotypes. Even with the large sequencing depth, rarefaction of the sorted-subset datasets indicated that sequencing was incomplete. The genetic and exposure-history diversity represented was limited by the small number of donors. When a handful of donors were compared, the shared fraction of clonotypes was roughly 4.8% for naive CD4, around 4% for naive CD8, 2% to 2.5% for memory CD4, and approximately 0.4% for memory CD8. Naive subsets generally had larger estimated clonotype richness than memory subsets did.

Trimming removed 0 bases from V and 1 base from J, leaving 4 bases between the germline ends. CDR1 and CDR2, looked up from the germline V gene, are MNHEY and SVGAGI. From the cysteine up to the phenylalanine, the CDR3 has a length of 14 residues. Only the CDR3 region is kept as DNA, spanning 42 bases read in frame from base 1. This clone was observed a single time. Its antigen remains undetermined. No base qualities exist here, and no much larger clone lies one base off it. This sample includes further DNA sequences coding for the same CDR3. The donors were healthy, HIV-negative adults who had no recently reported acute infections or vaccinations. All donors were Caucasian adults living in Nashville, Tennessee, USA. CD4+ T cells were enriched by magnetic negative selection; naive cells were then positively selected on CD45RA, and the negative fraction formed the memory subset. Blood was collected by leukapheresis, and PBMCs were isolated by Ficoll-Histopaque density gradient centrifugation and then cryopreserved in liquid nitrogen vapor phase. Purity and quantity of every magnetically sorted T cell population were checked by analytical flow cytometry. Each sorted fraction had its genomic DNA isolated and then quantified by UV absorbance on a Nanodrop 2000c.

Using the deep immunoSEQ assay, TCR CDR3 regions were amplified from genomic DNA by multiplex PCR. Extracted genomic DNA from each cell subset was distributed evenly across all wells of several immunoSEQ 96-well plates, and each plate was treated as a replicate. For sorted subsets, each replicate PCR was loaded with around 200 ng genomic DNA, equivalent to some 31,000 T cell genomes. Purified libraries were measured with a Qubit 3.0 fluorometer, size-checked on a Bioanalyzer 2100, and measured again with the KAPA Library Quantification kit. Every immunoSEQ 96-well plate was sequenced on a separate single-read 150-cycle Illumina NextSeq 550 flow cell. The paper's processing steps were these. Because the immunoSEQ output held only junctional sequences and lacked quality scores, the filtering could not match the filtering applied to full-length reads. To assign V/J genes and CDR3, sequences were annotated using PyIR, a Python wrapper for IgBLAST v1.9, with IMGT germline references. Reads were filtered out if the reads had weak V/J assignments (E-value above 1e-6), no CDR3, stop codons, out-of-frame junctions, or ambiguous translated residues. V3J clonotypes were defined as sequences sharing an identical inferred V gene, J gene, and CDR3 amino acid sequence. Percentage overlap between repertoires was calculated by dividing the number of shared unique clonotypes by the size of the smaller repertoire. RTK rarefaction, the Chao1 estimator, and Recon v2.1 estimates of unobserved clonotypes were used to assess repertoire richness. Generation probabilities for all TCRbeta clonotypes obtained by the gDNA method from a few donors were computed using OLGA. As stored in TCRdb, this immuneACCESS dataset retains in-frame rearrangements with V and J assigned. A fraction of the clones does not appear; measured against another copy, unresolved V genes explain less than half of the discrepancy, and the remainder lacks a known reason. V and J calls and clone size are given by that table; D and trimming were obtained from the DNA. Across this sample there are about 2.4 million clones, with approximately 93% seen only once. The biggest ten clones account for approximately 0.35% of the sample.

Sequenced material: naive CD4+ T cells from PBMCs. This specimen's cell subset or site label, interpreted: CD45RA+ positively selected. The rearrangement combines TRBV6-5 with TRBJ1-5, with no reliable assignment of the D segment. The receptor was derived from a man between 18 and 29 years old in good health. Some clones in this sample may be carry-over from other donors' samples. The CDR3 protein: CASSYSRSNQPQHF. The sequence in DNA is TGTGCCAGCAGTTACTCGCGCAGCAATCAGCCCCAGCATTTT.